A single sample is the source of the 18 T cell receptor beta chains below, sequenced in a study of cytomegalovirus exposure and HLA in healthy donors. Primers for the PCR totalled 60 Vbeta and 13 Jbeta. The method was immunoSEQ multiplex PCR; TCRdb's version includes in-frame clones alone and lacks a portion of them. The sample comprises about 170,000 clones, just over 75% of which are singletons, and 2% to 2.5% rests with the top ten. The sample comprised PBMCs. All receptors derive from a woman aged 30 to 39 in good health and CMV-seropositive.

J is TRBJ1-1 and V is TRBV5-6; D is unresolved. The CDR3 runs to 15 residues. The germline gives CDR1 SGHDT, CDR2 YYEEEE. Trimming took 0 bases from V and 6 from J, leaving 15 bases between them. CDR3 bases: TGTGCCAGCAGCTTGGTCGGCCGAGGTTTTCCTGAAGCTTTCTTT. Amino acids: CASSLVGRGFPEAFF.

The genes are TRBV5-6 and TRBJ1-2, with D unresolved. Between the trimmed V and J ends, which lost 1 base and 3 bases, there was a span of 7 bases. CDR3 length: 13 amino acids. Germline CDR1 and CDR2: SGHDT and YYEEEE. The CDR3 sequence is CASSLLADYGYTF. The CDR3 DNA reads TGTGCCAGCAGCTTGTTGGCCGACTATGGCTACACCTTC.

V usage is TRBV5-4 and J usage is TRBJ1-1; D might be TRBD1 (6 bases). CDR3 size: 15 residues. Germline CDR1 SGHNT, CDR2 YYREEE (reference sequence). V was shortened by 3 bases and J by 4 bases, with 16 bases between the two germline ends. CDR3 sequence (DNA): TGTGCCAGCAGCTCACCTACTAGAGGGGGCACTGAAGCTTTCTTT. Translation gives CASSSPTRGGTEAFF.

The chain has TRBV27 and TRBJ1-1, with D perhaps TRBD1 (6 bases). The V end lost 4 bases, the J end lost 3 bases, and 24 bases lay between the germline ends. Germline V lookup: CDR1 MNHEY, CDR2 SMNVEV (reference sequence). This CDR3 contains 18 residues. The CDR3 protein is CASSSQVQGGDRYTEAFF. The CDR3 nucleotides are TGTGCCAGCAGTTCCCAGGTACAGGGAGGGGATCGATACACTGAAGCTTTCTTT.

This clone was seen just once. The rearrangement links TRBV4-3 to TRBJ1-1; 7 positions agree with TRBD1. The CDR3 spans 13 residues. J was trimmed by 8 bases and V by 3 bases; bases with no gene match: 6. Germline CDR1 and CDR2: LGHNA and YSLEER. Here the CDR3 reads CASSQSDRDEAFF. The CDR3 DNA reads TGCGCCAGCAGCCAGAGTGACAGGGACGAAGCTTTCTTT.

The DNA of the CDR3 is TGCGCCAGCAGCCAAGATGGAGGGGACTCCTACGAGCAGTACTTC. The encoded protein is CASSQDGGDSYEQYF. J is TRBJ2-7 and V is TRBV4-3; a possible D gene is TRBD2 (6 bases). The CDR3 runs 15 residues. The germline V and J ends were trimmed by 0 bases and 0 bases, with 9 bases remaining between them. CDR1 is LGHNA, CDR2 YSLEER, per germline.

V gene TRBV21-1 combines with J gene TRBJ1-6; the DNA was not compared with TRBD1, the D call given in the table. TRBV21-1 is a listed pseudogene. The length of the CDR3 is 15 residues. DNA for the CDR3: TGTGCCAGCAGGAACAGGACGGTGGGTAATTCACCCCTCCACTTT. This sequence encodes CASRNRTVGNSPLHF.

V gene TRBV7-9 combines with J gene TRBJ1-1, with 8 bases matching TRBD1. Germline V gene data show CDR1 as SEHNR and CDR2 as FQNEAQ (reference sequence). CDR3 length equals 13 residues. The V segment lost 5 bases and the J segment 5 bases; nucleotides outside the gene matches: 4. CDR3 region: CASSKTGGTEAFF. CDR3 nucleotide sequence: TGTGCCAGCAGCAAAACAGGGGGGACTGAAGCTTTCTTT. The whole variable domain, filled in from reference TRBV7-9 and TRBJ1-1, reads DTGVSQNPRHKITKRGQNVTFRCDPISEHNRLYWYRQTLGQGPEFLTYFQNEAQLEKSRLLSDRFSAERPKGSFSTLEIQRTEQGDSAMYLCASSKTGGTEAFFGQGTRLTVV.

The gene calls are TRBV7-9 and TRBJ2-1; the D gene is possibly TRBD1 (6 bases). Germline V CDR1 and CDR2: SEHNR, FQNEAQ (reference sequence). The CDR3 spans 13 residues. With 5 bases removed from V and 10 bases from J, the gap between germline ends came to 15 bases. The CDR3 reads CASSPQGRSEQFF. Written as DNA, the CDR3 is TGTGCCAGCAGCCCACAGGGACGGTCCGAGCAGTTCTTC.

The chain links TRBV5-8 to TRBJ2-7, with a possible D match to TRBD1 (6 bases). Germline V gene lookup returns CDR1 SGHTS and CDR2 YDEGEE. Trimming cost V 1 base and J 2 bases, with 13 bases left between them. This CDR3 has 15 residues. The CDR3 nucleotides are TGTGCCAGCAGCTTGTCACCCAGGGGAGCCTACGAGCAGTACTTC. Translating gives CASSLSPRGAYEQYF.

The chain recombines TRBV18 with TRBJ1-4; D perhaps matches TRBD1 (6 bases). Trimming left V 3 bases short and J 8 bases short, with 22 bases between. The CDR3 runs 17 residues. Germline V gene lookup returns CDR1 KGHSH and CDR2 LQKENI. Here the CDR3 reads CASSPSVTGIGGEKLFF. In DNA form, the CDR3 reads TGTGCCAGCTCACCGTCCGTAACAGGGATCGGGGGGGAAAAACTGTTTTTT.

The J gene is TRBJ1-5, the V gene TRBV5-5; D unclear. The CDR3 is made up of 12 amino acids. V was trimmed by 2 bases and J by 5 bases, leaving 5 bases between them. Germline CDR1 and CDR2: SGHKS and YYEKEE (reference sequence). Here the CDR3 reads CASSFQDQPQHF. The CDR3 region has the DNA TGTGCCAGCAGCTTTCAGGATCAGCCCCAGCATTTT.

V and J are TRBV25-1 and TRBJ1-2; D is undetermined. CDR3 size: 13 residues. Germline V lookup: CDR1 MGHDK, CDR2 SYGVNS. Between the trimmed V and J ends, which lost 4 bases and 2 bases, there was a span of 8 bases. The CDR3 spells CASSATVNYGYTF. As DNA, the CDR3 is TGTGCCAGCAGTGCTACAGTCAACTATGGCTACACCTTC.

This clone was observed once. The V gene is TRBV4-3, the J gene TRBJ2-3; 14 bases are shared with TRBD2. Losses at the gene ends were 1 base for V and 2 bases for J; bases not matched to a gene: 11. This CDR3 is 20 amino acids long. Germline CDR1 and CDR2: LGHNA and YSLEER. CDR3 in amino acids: CASSQVRTSGGFIFTDTQYF. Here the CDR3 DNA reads TGCGCCAGCAGCCAAGTCAGGACTAGCGGGGGGTTCATCTTCACAGATACGCAGTATTTT.

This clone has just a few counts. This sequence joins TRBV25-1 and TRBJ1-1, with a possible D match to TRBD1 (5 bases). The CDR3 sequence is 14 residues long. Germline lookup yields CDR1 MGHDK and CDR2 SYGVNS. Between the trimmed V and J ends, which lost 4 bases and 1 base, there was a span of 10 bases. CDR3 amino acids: CASSGITGNTEAFF. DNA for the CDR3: TGTGCCAGCAGTGGAATAACAGGGAACACTGAAGCTTTCTTT.

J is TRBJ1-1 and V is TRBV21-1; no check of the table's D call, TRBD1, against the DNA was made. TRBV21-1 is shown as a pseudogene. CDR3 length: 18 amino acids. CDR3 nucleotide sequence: TGTGCCAGCAGCAAATGGCGTAGACCGGACAGGAAGGACACTGAAGCTTTCTTT. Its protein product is CASSKWRRPDRKDTEAFF.

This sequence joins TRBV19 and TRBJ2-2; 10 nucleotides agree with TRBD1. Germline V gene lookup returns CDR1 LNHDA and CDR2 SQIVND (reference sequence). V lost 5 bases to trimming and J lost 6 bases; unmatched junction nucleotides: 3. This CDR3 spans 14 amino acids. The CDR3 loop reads CASSSGQGAGELFF. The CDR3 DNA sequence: TGTGCCAGTAGTTCCGGACAGGGGGCCGGGGAGCTGTTTTTT.

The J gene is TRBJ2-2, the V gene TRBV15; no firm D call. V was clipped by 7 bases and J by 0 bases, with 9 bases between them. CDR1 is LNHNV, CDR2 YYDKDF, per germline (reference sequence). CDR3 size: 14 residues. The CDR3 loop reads CATNDIPNTGELFF. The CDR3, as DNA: TGTGCCACCAACGACATTCCGAACACCGGGGAGCTGTTTTTT.